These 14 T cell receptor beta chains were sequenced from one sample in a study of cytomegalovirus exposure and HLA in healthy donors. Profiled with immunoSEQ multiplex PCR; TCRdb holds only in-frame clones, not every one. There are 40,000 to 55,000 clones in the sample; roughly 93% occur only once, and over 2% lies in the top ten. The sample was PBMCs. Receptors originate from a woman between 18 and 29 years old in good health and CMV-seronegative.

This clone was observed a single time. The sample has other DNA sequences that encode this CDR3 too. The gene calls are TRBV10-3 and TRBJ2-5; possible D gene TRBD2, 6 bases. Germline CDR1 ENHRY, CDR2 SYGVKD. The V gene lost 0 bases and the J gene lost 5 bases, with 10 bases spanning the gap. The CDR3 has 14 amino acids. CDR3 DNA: TGTGCCATCAGTGAGTCGGGGGGTCCGGAGACCCAGTACTTC. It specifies CAISESGGPETQYF.

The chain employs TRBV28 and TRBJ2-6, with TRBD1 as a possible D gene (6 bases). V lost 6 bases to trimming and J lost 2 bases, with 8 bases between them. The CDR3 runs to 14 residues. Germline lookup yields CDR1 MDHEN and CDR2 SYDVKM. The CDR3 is CASRPGAGANVLTF. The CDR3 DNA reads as TGTGCCAGCAGGCCAGGGGCTGGGGCCAACGTCCTGACTTTC. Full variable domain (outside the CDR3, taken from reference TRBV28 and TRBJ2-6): DVKVTQSSRYLVKRTGEKVFLECVQDMDHENMFWYRQDPGLGLRLIYFSYDVKMKEKGDIPEGYSVSREKKERFSLILESASTNQTSMYLCASRPGAGANVLTFGAGSRLTVL.

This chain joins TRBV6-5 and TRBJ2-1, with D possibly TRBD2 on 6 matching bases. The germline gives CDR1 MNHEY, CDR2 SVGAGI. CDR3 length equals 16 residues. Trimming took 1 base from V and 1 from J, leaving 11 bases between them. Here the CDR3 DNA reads TGTGCCAGCAGTTACTTCGGCCTAGCGTCCTACAATGAGCAGTTCTTC. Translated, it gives CASSYFGLASYNEQFF.

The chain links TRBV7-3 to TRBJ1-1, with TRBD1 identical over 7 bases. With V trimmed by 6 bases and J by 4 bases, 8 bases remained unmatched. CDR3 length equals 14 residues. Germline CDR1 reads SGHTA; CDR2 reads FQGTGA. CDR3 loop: CASSPQGSATEAFF. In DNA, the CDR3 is TGTGCCAGCAGTCCACAGGGGTCTGCCACTGAAGCTTTCTTT.

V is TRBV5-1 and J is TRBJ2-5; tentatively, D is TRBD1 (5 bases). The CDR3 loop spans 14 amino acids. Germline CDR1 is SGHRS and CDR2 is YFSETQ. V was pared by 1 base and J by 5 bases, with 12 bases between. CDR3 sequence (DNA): TGCGCCAGCAGCTTGTCAGGGATGTCCGAGACCCAGTACTTC. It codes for CASSLSGMSETQYF.

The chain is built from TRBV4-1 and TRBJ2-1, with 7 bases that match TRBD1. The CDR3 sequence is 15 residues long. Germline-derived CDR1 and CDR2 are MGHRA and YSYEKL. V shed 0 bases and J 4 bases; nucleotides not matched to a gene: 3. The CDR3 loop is CASSQDATGYNEQFF. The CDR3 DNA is TGCGCCAGCAGCCAAGACGCGACAGGGTACAATGAGCAGTTCTTC.

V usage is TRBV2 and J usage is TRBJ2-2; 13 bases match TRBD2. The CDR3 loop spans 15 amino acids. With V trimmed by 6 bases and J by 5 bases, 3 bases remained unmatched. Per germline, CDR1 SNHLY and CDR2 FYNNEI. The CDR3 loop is CASRGLAGFTGELFF. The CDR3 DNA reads TGTGCCAGCAGGGGACTAGCGGGATTTACCGGGGAGCTGTTTTTT.

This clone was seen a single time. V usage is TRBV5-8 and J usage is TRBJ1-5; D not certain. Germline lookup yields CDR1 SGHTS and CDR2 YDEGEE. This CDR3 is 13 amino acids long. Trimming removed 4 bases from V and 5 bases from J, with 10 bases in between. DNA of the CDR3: TGTGCCAGCAGCCTGAGACTGGATCAGCCCCAGCATTTT. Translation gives CASSLRLDQPQHF.

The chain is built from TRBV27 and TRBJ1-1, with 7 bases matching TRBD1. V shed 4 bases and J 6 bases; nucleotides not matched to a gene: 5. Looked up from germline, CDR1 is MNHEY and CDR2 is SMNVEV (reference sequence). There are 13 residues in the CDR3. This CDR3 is CASSSRQGAEAFF. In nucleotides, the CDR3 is TGTGCCAGCAGTTCGCGACAGGGCGCTGAAGCTTTCTTT.

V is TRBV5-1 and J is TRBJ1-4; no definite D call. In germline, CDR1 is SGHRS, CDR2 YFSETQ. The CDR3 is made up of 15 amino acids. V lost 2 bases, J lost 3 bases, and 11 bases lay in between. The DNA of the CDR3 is TGCGCCAGCAGCTTCGCGGGGAACCCTAATGAAAAACTGTTTTTT. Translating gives CASSFAGNPNEKLFF. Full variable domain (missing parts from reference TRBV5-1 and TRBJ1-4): KAGVTQTPRYLIKTRGQQVTLSCSPISGHRSVSWYQQTPGQGLQFLFEYFSETQRNKGNFPGRFSGRQFSNSRSEMNVSTLELGDSALYLCASSFAGNPNEKLFFGSGTQLSVL.

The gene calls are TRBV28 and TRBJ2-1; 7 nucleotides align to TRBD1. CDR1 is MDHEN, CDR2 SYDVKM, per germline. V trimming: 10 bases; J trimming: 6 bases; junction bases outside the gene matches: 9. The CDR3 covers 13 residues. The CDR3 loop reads CAITGTEVNEQFF. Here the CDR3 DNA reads TGTGCCATAACCGGGACAGAAGTCAATGAGCAGTTCTTC.

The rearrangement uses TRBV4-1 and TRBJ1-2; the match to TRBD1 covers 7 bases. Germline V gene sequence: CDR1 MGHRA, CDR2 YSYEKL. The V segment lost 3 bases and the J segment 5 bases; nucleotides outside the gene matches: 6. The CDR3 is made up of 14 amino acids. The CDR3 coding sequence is TGCGCCAGCAGCCAGACAGGGACACCTTATGGCTACACCTTC. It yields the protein CASSQTGTPYGYTF.

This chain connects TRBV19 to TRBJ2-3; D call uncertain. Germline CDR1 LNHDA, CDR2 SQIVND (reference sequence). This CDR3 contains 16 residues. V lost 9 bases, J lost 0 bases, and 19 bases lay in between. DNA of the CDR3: TGTGCCAGAGACGTAGGTTTGGAGACTAGCACAGATACGCAGTATTTT. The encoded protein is CARDVGLETSTDTQYF. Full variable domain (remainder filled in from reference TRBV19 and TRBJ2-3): DGGITQSPKYLFRKEGQNVTLSCEQNLNHDAMYWYRQDPGQGLRLIYYSQIVNDFQKGDIAEGYSVSREKKESFPLTVTSAQKNPTAFYLCARDVGLETSTDTQYFGPGTRLTVL.

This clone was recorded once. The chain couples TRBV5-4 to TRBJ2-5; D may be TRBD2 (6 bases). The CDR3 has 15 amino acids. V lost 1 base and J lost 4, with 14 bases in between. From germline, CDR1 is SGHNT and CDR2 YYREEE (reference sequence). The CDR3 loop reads CASSLSTGVGETQYF. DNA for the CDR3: TGTGCCAGCAGCTTGAGCACGGGAGTAGGAGAGACCCAGTACTTC.